This paragraph covers one T cell receptor (beta chain) sequence. Its antigen remains unidentified. This CDR3 is 14 amino acids long. The V gene lost 7 bases and the J gene lost 2 bases, with 14 bases spanning the gap. Looked up from germline, CDR1 is MNHEY and CDR2 is SVGAGI. The TCR beta libraries used around 2 micrograms of genomic DNA that came from cryopreserved PBMCs. The intended depth for sequencing was 1 in 200,000 to 1 in 1 million T cells. The data were produced by immunoSEQ multiplex PCR, yet TCRdb's version contains in-frame clones alone and is incomplete. The sample yields roughly 160,000 clones, around 84% seen once. The data stem from a study of cytotoxic CD8 clonotypes in ibrutinib-treated CLL. Whole-study findings and limits: Having risen at ibrutinib response, clonality had fallen back toward baseline by progression.

Source: PBMCs, taken after 12 months of ibrutinib treatment. This clonotype originated in a human donor with chronic lymphocytic leukemia. This rearrangement joins TRBV6-5 to TRBJ1-2; no definite D call. The CDR3, as DNA: TGTGCCAGCACTGTTCGTCGAGGGAACTATGGCTACACCTTC. This encodes CASTVRRGNYGYTF.